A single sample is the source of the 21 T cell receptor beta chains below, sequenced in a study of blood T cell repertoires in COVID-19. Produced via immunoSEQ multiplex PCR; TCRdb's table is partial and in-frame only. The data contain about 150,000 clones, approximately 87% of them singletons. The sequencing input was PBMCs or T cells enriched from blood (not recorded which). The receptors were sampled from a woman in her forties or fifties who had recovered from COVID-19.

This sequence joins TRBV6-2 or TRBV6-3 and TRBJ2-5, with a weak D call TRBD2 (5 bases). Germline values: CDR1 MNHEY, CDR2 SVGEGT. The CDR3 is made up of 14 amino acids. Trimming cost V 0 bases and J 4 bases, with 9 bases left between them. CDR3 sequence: CASSYSLLGETQYF. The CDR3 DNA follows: TGTGCCAGCAGTTACTCTTTACTAGGAGAGACCCAGTACTTC.

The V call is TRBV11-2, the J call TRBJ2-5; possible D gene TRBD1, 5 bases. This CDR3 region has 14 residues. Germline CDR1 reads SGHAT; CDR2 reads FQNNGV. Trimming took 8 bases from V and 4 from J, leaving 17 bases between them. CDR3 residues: CASSTSTVIETQYF. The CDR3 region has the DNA TGTGCCAGCTCAACCTCGACAGTGATAGAGACCCAGTACTTC. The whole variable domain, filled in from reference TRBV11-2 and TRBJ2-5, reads EAGVAQSPRYKIIEKRQSVAFWCNPISGHATLYWYQQILGQGPKLLIQFQNNGVVDDSQLPKDRFSAERLKGVDSTLKIQPAKLEDSAVYLCASSTSTVIETQYFGPGTRLLVL.

The CDR3 here is CASSDTSGTDTQYF. The CDR3 DNA sequence: TGCGCCAGCAGTGATACTAGCGGAACAGATACGCAGTATTTT. This rearrangement joins TRBV10-2 to TRBJ2-3; 8 bases map to TRBD2. V was pared by 3 bases and J by 3 bases, with 2 bases of the junction left unmatched. Germline V gene lookup returns CDR1 WSHSY and CDR2 SAAADI. CDR3 length: 14 amino acids.

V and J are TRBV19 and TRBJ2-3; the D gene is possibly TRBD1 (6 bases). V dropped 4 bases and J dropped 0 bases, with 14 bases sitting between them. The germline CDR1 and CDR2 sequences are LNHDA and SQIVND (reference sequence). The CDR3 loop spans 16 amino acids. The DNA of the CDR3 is TGTGCCAGTAGTAGGCGCGTGGGGGCTAGCACAGATACGCAGTATTTT. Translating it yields CASSRRVGASTDTQYF.

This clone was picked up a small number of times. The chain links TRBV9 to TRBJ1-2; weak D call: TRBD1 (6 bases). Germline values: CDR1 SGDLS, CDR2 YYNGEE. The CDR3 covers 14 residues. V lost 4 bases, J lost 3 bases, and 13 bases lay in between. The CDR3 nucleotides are TGTGCCAGCAGCCGGACAGCCTTCGACTATGGCTACACCTTC. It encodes CASSRTAFDYGYTF.

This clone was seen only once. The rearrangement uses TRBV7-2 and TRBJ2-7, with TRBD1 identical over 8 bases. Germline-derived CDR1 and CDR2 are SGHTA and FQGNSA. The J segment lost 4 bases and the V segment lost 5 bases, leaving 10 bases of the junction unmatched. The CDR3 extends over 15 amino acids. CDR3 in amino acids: CASSKIGQGYYEQYF. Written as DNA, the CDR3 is TGTGCCAGCAGCAAAATCGGACAGGGATATTACGAGCAGTACTTC. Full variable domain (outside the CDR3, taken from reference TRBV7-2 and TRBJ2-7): GAGVSQSPSNKVTEKGKDVELRCDPISGHTALYWYRQSLGQGLEFLIYFQGNSAPDKSGLPSDRFSAERTGGSVSTLTIQRTQQEDSAVYLCASSKIGQGYYEQYFGPGTRLTVT.

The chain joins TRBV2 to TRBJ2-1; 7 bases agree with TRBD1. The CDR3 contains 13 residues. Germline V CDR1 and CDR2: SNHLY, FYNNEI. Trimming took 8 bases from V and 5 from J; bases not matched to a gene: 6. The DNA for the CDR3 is TGTGCCAGCGTCCGGGACAGAAACAATGAGCAGTTCTTC. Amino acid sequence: CASVRDRNNEQFF. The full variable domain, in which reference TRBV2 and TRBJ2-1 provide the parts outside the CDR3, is EPEVTQTPSHQVTQMGQEVILRCVPISNHLYFYWYRQILGQKVEFLVSFYNNEISEKSEIFDDQFSVERPDGSNFTLKIRSTKLEDSAMYFCASVRDRNNEQFFGPGTRLTVL.

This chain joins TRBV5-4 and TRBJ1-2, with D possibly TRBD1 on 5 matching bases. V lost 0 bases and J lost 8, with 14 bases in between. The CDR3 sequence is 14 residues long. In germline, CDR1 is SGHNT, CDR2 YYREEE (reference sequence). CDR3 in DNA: TGTGCCAGCAGCTTGGCGGGCCAGGGCGGCGGCTACACCTTC. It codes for CASSLAGQGGGYTF.

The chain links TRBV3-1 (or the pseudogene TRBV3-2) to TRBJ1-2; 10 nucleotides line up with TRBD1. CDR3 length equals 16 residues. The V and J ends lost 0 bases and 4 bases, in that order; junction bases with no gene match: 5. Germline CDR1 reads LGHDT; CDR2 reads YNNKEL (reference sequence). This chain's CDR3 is CASSQDIGDRGYGYTF. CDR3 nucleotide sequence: TGTGCCAGCAGCCAAGATATTGGGGACAGGGGCTATGGCTACACCTTC.

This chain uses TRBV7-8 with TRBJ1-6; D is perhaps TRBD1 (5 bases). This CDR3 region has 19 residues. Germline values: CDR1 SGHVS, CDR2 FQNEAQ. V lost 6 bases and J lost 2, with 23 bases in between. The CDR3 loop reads CASRIRRLGRDPYNSPLHF. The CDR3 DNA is TGTGCCAGCAGGATACGGCGCTTGGGGCGGGACCCCTATAATTCACCCCTCCACTTT. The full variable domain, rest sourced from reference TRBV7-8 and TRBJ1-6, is GAGVSQSPRYKVAKRGQDVALRCDPISGHVSLFWYQQALGQGPEFLTYFQNEAQLDKSGLPSDRFFAERPEGSVSTLKIQRTQQEDSAVYLCASRIRRLGRDPYNSPLHFGNGTRLTVT.

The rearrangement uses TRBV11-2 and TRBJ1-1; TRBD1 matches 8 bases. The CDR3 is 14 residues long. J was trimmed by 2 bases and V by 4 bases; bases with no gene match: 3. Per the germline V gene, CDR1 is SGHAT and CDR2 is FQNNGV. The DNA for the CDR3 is TGTGCCAGCAGCTCGACAGGGGCTAACACTGAAGCTTTCTTT. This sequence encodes CASSSTGANTEAFF. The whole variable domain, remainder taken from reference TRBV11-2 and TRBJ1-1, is EAGVAQSPRYKIIEKRQSVAFWCNPISGHATLYWYQQILGQGPKLLIQFQNNGVVDDSQLPKDRFSAERLKGVDSTLKIQPAKLEDSAVYLCASSSTGANTEAFFGQGTRLTVV.

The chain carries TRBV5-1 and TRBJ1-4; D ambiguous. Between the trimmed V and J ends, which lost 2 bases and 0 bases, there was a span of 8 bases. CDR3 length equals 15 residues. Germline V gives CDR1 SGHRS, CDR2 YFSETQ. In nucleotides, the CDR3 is TGCGCCAGCAGCTTTCTTCTTGCAACTAATGAAAAACTGTTTTTT. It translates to CASSFLLATNEKLFF.

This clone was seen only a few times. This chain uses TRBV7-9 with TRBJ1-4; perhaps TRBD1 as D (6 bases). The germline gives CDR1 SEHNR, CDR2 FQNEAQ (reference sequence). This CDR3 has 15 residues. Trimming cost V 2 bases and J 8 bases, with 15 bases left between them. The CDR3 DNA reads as TGTGCCAGCAGCTTAAGGGCAGGGGAACAAGAAAAACTGTTTTTT. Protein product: CASSLRAGEQEKLFF.

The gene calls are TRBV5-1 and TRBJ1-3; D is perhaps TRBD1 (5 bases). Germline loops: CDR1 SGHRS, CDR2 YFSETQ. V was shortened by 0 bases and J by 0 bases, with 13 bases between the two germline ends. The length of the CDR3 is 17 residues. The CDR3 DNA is TGCGCCAGCAGCTTGGGGGGCACTGGATTCTCTGGAAACACCATATATTTT. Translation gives CASSLGGTGFSGNTIYF.

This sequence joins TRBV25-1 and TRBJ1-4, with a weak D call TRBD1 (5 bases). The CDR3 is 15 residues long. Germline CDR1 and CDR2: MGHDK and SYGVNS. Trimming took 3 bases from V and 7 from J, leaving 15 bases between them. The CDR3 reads CASSESRGDSEKLFF. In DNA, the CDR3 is TGTGCCAGCAGTGAGTCCCGGGGGGATAGTGAAAAACTGTTTTTT.

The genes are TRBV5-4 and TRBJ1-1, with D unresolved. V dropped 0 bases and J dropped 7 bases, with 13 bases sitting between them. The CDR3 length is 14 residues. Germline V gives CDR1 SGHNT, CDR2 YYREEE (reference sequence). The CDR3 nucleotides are TGTGCCAGCAGCTTGGAGCCGGGGTGGGGTGAAGCTTTCTTT. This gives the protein CASSLEPGWGEAFF.

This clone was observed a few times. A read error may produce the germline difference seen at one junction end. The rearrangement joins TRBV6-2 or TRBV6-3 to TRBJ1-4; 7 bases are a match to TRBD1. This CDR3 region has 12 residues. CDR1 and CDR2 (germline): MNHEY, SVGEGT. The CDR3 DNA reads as TGTGCCAGCAGCGGCGACAGGGAAAGACTGTTTTTT. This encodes CASSGDRERLFF.

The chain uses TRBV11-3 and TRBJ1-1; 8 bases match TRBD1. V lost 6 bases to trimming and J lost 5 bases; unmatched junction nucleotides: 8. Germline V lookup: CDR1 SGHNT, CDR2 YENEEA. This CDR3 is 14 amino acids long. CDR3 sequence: CASSLQGAGTEAFF. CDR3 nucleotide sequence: TGTGCCAGCAGTCTCCAGGGGGCTGGAACTGAAGCTTTCTTT.

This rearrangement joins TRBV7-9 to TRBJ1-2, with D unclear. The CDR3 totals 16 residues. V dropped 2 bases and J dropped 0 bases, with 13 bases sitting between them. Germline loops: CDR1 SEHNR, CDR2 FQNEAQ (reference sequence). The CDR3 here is CASSLSVRVPNYGYTF. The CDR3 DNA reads TGTGCCAGCAGCTTATCCGTCCGCGTTCCTAACTATGGCTACACCTTC.

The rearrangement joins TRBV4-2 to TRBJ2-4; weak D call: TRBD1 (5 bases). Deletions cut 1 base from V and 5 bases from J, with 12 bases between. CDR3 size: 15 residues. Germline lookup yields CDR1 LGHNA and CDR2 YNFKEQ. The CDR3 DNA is TGTGCCAGCAGCCAAGCGGGTCAGGGCCAAAACATTCAGTACTTC. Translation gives CASSQAGQGQNIQYF.

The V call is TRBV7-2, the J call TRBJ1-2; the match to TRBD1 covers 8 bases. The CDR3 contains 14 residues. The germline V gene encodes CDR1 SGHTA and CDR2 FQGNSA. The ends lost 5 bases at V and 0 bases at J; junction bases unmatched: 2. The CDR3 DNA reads TGTGCCAGCAGCCAGGACAGGGCTAACTATGGCTACACCTTC. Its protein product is CASSQDRANYGYTF.